Each of the 8 T cell receptor beta chains below was sequenced from the same sample in a study of control samples from healthy donors and cancer patients. Method: immunoSEQ multiplex PCR; TCRdb's copy keeps in-frame clones and lacks some. Of fewer than 90,000 clones in the sample, around 94% were seen once. The source material was blood. The receptor set was obtained from a woman aged 35 to 49 in good health.

Only one count was recorded for this clone. The chain couples TRBV6-5 to TRBJ2-5; maybe TRBD2 (5 bases). V lost 2 bases and J lost 2, with 9 bases in between. The CDR3 covers 14 residues. Germline V gene lookup returns CDR1 MNHEY and CDR2 SVGAGI. CDR3 coding DNA: TGTGCCAGCAGTTACGGAGCGGAGCAAGAGACCCAGTACTTC. Translation: CASSYGAEQETQYF.

The V gene is TRBV5-4, the J gene TRBJ1-1; TRBD1 agrees at 9 bases. The CDR3 is 13 amino acids. V dropped 6 bases and J dropped 5; count of bases not matched to a gene: 5. From germline, CDR1 is SGHNT and CDR2 YYREEE (reference sequence). The CDR3 nucleotides read TGTGCCAGCACCACAGGGGGCTGGACTGAAGCTTTCTTT. Protein sequence: CASTTGGWTEAFF.

The chain employs TRBV19 and TRBJ1-4; 9 bases are a match to TRBD1. The CDR3 is 14 amino acids. The germline gives CDR1 LNHDA, CDR2 SQIVND (reference sequence). The J segment lost 5 bases and the V segment lost 5 bases, leaving 3 bases of the junction unmatched. As DNA, the CDR3 is TGTGCCAGTAGTGCCGGACAGGGGAATGAAAAACTGTTTTTT. Protein product: CASSAGQGNEKLFF.

This chain links TRBV5-4 with TRBJ2-5; D may be TRBD1 or TRBD2 (5 bases each). Germline V gene lookup returns CDR1 SGHNT and CDR2 YYREEE (reference sequence). The germline V and J ends were trimmed by 0 bases and 2 bases, with 8 bases remaining between them. The CDR3 contains 14 residues. For the CDR3, the DNA is TGTGCCAGCAGCTTGGCGGGGCTTCAAGAGACCCAGTACTTC. It yields the protein CASSLAGLQETQYF. Combining the CDR3 with reference TRBV5-4 and TRBJ2-5 gives the whole variable domain ETGVTQSPTHLIKTRGQQVTLRCSSQSGHNTVSWYQQALGQGPQFIFQYYREEENGRGNFPPRFSGLQFPNYSSELNVNALELDDSALYLCASSLAGLQETQYFGPGTRLLVL.

As DNA, the CDR3 is TGTGCCAGCAGCTTGGGCGCTAGCGAAGAGACCCAGTACTTC. Translating gives CASSLGASEETQYF. The rearrangement uses TRBV11-3 and TRBJ2-5; D is perhaps TRBD2 (6 bases). Germline-derived CDR1 and CDR2 are SGHNT and YENEEA. The V end lost 3 bases, the J end lost 3 bases, and 11 bases lay between the germline ends. The CDR3 has 14 amino acids. Combining the CDR3 with reference TRBV11-3 and TRBJ2-5 gives the whole variable domain EAGVVQSPRYKIIEKKQPVAFWCNPISGHNTLYWYLQNLGQGPELLIRYENEEAVDDSQLPKDRFSAERLKGVDSTLKIQPAELGDSAVYLCASSLGASEETQYFGPGTRLLVL.

This sequence joins TRBV6-5 and TRBJ1-5, with 8 bases identical to TRBD1. The ends lost 8 bases at V and 5 bases at J; junction bases unmatched: 11. The CDR3 consists of 15 residues. The germline V gene encodes CDR1 MNHEY and CDR2 SVGAGI. CDR3 DNA sequence: TGTGCCAGCTCTCAGACAGGGGAGCGAGATCAGCCCCAGCATTTT. It specifies CASSQTGERDQPQHF.

This sequence joins TRBV24-1 and TRBJ2-1; 11 bases agree with TRBD2. In germline, CDR1 is KGHDR, CDR2 SFDVKD. Trimming removed 4 bases from V and 4 bases from J; junction bases left unmatched: 5. The CDR3 runs to 16 residues. CDR3 sequence reads: CATSDSSSGGYNEQFF. Written as DNA, the CDR3 is TGTGCCACCAGTGACTCCTCTAGCGGGGGGTACAATGAGCAGTTCTTC.

The gene calls are TRBV6-5 and TRBJ2-7; 7 bases agree with TRBD2. Germline V gives CDR1 MNHEY, CDR2 SVGAGI. After removal of 2 bases from V and 4 bases from J, the junction contained 5 bases not matched to a gene. This CDR3 has 14 amino acids. CDR3 DNA: TGTGCCAGCAGTTACGCGGGAGTGAGATACGAGCAGTACTTC. It codes for CASSYAGVRYEQYF.